The T cell receptor beta chain described here comes from a study of radiotherapy plus CTLA-4 blockade in lung cancer. The data were produced by immunoSEQ multiplex PCR, yet TCRdb's version contains in-frame clones alone and is incomplete. The sample lists 75,000 to 100,000 clones; approximately 74% were seen once. This CDR3 is built from 16 residues. Germline CDR1 SGHTA, CDR2 FQGNSA. Trimming cost V 2 bases and J 1 base; bases outside gene matches: 4. The V call is TRBV7-2, the J call TRBJ2-3; 9 positions match TRBD2. The sample consisted of peripheral blood, taken from a patient treated with radiotherapy plus ipilimumab. This receptor was taken from a human donor with non-small cell lung cancer who had a partial response to radiotherapy plus ipilimumab. Some clones in this sample may be carry-over from other donors' samples. The CDR3 bases are TGTGCCAGCAGCTTAAGGCGGGGGGGCGGCACAGATACGCAGTATTTT. This codes for CASSLRRGGGTDTQYF.